The clone carrying this TCR beta chain was counted at least ten times. Its specificity is not known. This entry is derived from a study of human T cells and chemical hapten exposure. Across the whole study: Reading of the patch tests, which applied 0.01% DPC to the upper back, occurred at 6 days.

V lost 2 bases and J 6 bases, leaving 13 bases between the germline ends. CDR1 is WSHSY and CDR2 is SAAADI in the germline V gene. This CDR3 region has 14 residues. General study points: Sensitization with DPC brought no change to TCRs above 1 in 1000 in frequency.

The time point is: pre-sensitization, week 0. Stated treatment: therapeutic diphenylcyclopropenone sensitization with weekly scalp DPC. One entry per CDR3 protein, called by TCRdb with MiXCR from the RACE reads. Among fewer than 50,000 distinct CDR3 sequences listed, 7.6% were seen once. The receptor's source is a woman in her forties or fifties with alopecia areata. Some clones in this sample may be carry-over from other donors' samples. The sequencing used whole blood, collected in connection with sensitization to the hapten diphenylcyclopropenone (DPC). The chain couples TRBV10-2 to TRBJ1-1; tentatively, D is TRBD1 (5 bases). CDR3 amino acids: CASSEDRPWAEAFF. The CDR3 bases are TGCGCCAGCAGTGAGGACAGACCGTGGGCTGAAGCTTTCTTT.